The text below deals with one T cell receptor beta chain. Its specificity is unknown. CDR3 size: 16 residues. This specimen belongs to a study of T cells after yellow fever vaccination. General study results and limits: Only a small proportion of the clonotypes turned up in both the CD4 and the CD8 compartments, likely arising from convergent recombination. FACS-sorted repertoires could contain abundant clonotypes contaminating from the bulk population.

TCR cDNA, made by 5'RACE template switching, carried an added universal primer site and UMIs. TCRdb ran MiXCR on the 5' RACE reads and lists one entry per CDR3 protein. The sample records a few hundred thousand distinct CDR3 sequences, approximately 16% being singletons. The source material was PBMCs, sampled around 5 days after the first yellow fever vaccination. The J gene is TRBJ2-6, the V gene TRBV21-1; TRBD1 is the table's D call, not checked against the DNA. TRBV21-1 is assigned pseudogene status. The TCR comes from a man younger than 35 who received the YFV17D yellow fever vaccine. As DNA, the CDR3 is TGTGCCAGCAGTGGACAGGGGGTAACTGGGGCCAACGTCCTGACTTTC. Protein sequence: CASSGQGVTGANVLTF.